What follows are 10 T cell receptor beta chains derived from one specimen sequenced in a study of T cells after posttransplantation cyclophosphamide. Cyclophosphamide on days +3 and +4 followed busulfan-fludarabine conditioning and a marrow graft. Produced via immunoSEQ multiplex PCR; TCRdb's table is partial and in-frame only. The table lists 7,000 to 9,000 clones, with no singletons. The sample consisted of PBMCs, taken after allogeneic stem cell transplant with posttransplant cyclophosphamide. The receptor set was obtained from a male patient in his late teens or twenties who received an allogeneic stem cell transplant from an unrelated donor, was CMV-positive, and had acute and chronic GVHD. Some T cells may originate from the graft donor.

This clone has at least ten counts. The chain is built from TRBV18 and TRBJ2-7; the match to TRBD1 covers 8 bases. CDR1 and CDR2 (germline): KGHSH, LQKENI. J was trimmed by 0 bases and V by 6 bases; bases with no gene match: 7. There are 15 residues in the CDR3. CDR3 nucleotides: TGTGCCAGCTCGCAACCGGGACAGGACTCCTACGAGCAGTACTTC. Translating it yields CASSQPGQDSYEQYF.

This clone was observed at least ten times. The chain links TRBV27 to TRBJ1-6, with 10 bases fitting TRBD1. Germline CDR1 is MNHEY and CDR2 is SMNVEV (reference sequence). The CDR3 totals 14 residues. V trimming: 5 bases; J trimming: 10 bases; junction bases outside the gene matches: 5. CDR3 in amino acids: CASSRTGGFSPLHF. DNA for the CDR3: TGTGCCAGCAGTCGGACAGGGGGGTTCTCACCCCTCCACTTT.

In this sample, this clone is medium-sized (0.01 to 0.1%). The V and J genes are TRBV5-1 and TRBJ1-1, with 7 bases identical to TRBD1. The germline V gene encodes CDR1 SGHRS and CDR2 YFSETQ. The CDR3 length is 15 residues. V dropped 0 bases and J dropped 4; count of bases not matched to a gene: 6. This CDR3 reads CASSLATGEFTEAFF. CDR3 DNA: TGCGCCAGCAGCTTGGCTACAGGGGAGTTCACTGAAGCTTTCTTT.

This clone was found many times. The CDR3 loop is CASSLAAFSGANVLTF. The DNA of the CDR3 is TGCGCCAGCAGCTTGGCCGCGTTCTCTGGGGCCAACGTCCTGACTTTC. This rearrangement joins TRBV5-1 to TRBJ2-6; D unclear. The CDR3 has 16 residues. V was shortened by 0 bases and J by 0 bases, with 7 bases between the two germline ends. Germline V gives CDR1 SGHRS, CDR2 YFSETQ.

This clone was counted at least ten times. The chain combines TRBV20-1 with TRBJ2-7; D call uncertain. Trimming removed 5 bases at V and 0 bases at J, with 5 bases between. The CDR3 sequence is 11 residues long. From germline, CDR1 is DFQATT and CDR2 SNEGSKA (reference sequence). The CDR3 loop is CSAYSSYEQYF. The CDR3 DNA sequence: TGCAGTGCTTACAGCTCCTACGAGCAGTACTTC.

Ten or more counts support this clone. This sequence joins TRBV6-1 and TRBJ1-4; TRBD1 agrees at 9 bases. This CDR3 is 15 amino acids long. V trimming: 2 bases; J trimming: 4 bases; junction bases outside the gene matches: 2. Per germline, CDR1 MNHNS and CDR2 SASEGT. The CDR3 region has the DNA TGTGCCAGCAGTGAACTGACAGGGGGTAATGAAAAACTGTTTTTT. It yields the protein CASSELTGGNEKLFF.

This clone was seen ten or more times. The chain joins TRBV29-1 to TRBJ1-2; 7 nucleotides match TRBD1. This CDR3 has 12 residues. Germline V gene data show CDR1 as SQVTM and CDR2 as ANQGSEA. J was trimmed by 6 bases and V by 6 bases; bases with no gene match: 7. The CDR3 region has the DNA TGCAGCGTCGGTCGACAGGGTGATGGCTACACCTTC. Translating it yields CSVGRQGDGYTF.

This clone has ten or more counts. J is TRBJ1-5 and V is TRBV11-2, with 9 bases that match TRBD1. V gave up 5 bases and J gave up 3 bases; unmatched junction bases: 11. Per germline, CDR1 SGHAT and CDR2 FQNNGV. The CDR3 is 17 residues long. The CDR3 sequence: CASSRNSGTGNNQPQHF. DNA for the CDR3: TGTGCCAGCAGCCGGAATTCTGGGACAGGGAACAATCAGCCCCAGCATTTT.

This clone has ten or more counts. The chain links TRBV5-6 to TRBJ2-7; TRBD1 agrees at 10 bases. This CDR3 comprises 14 residues. Germline V gives CDR1 SGHDT, CDR2 YYEEEE. The ends lost 4 bases at V and 6 bases at J; junction bases unmatched: 7. The CDR3 loop reads CASSIGTGASEQYV. CDR3 sequence (DNA): TGTGCCAGCAGCATCGGGACAGGGGCGAGCGAGCAGTACGTC.

This clone was found many times. This sequence joins TRBV5-6 and TRBJ2-3; 8 bases are shared with TRBD2. Germline trimming cut 6 bases from V and 4 bases from J; bases unmatched to any gene: 7. Germline V gives CDR1 SGHDT, CDR2 YYEEEE. The CDR3 is 14 residues long. Written as DNA, the CDR3 is TGTGCCAGCACCGGGGGGGCCAAGGCAGATACGCAGTATTTT. This translates into CASTGGAKADTQYF. The full variable domain, rest sourced from reference TRBV5-6 and TRBJ2-3, is DAGVTQSPTHLIKTRGQQVTLRCSPKSGHDTVSWYQQALGQGPQFIFQYYEEEERQRGNFPDRFSGHQFPNYSSELNVNALLLGDSALYLCASTGGAKADTQYFGPGTRLTVL.